This T cell receptor (beta chain) was recorded in a study of cytomegalovirus exposure and HLA in healthy donors. For this clone: Its antigen is unidentified.

The V and J ends lost 6 bases and 6 bases respectively, with 9 bases between them. The CDR3 spans 12 residues. Looked up from germline, CDR1 is MNHEY and CDR2 is SVGAGI. Healthy donors of bone marrow made up the group. A multiplex PCR was run with 60 Vbeta primers and 13 Jbeta primers. As processed by the authors: There were tens of millions of unique TCR beta chains by a later count, and around 10 million of them were shared. TCRdb keeps only in-frame clones here, not all; method: immunoSEQ multiplex PCR. V, J and clone size reflect that table, while D and trimming were determined from the DNA. Here the sample spans 95,000 to 150,000 clones, about 73% being singletons. Study findings and constraints: A later analysis linked a missense variant in DCLRE1C to the trimming of TCR beta V and J genes. A later analysis associated 16,951 TCR beta sequences with HLA alleles at a 0.05 false discovery rate.

The sequenced sample was PBMCs. This receptor was identified in a woman aged 25 to 39 in good health and CMV-seropositive. The chain is built from TRBV6-5 and TRBJ2-1; the D is unclear. The CDR3 DNA follows: TGTGCCAGCAGCAAAATGAGCAATGAGCAGTTCTTC. Protein sequence: CASSKMSNEQFF.